This T cell receptor (beta chain) was recovered during a study of vaccination and CD4 T cells after COVID-19. At the level of the study: Between diagnosis and the drawing of post-COVID samples lay a median roughly 100 days (range 35 to 161).

The Oncomine TCR Beta short-read assay sequenced DNA from cultured CD4+ T cells. TCRdb used MiXCR to reprocess the PCR reads, holding one entry per CDR3 protein. The sample has about 11,000 distinct CDR3 sequences, roughly half seen once; the top ten hold 13%. Germline loops: CDR1 MDHEN, CDR2 SYDVKM. The CDR3 sequence is 16 residues long. V lost 2 bases to trimming and J lost 5 bases, with 18 bases between them. As for treatment: roughly ten-day PBMC culture with coronavirus spike peptide pools or control peptides (ViraFEST assay). Regarding the study as a whole: The appearance of a median roughly 83% of reactive clones in convalescent patients occurred only post-vaccination.

In regard to this clonotype: Its antigen is not known.

V is TRBV28 and J is TRBJ1-2; TRBD1 is a possible D gene (6 bases). The specimen was CD4+ T cells from blood, cultured in vitro. The clonotype originates from a human donor who had recovered from COVID-19. The CDR3 nucleotides read TGTGCCAGCAGTTTACCCGGCTTGGATGGGACATATGGCTACACCTTC. It codes for CASSLPGLDGTYGYTF.